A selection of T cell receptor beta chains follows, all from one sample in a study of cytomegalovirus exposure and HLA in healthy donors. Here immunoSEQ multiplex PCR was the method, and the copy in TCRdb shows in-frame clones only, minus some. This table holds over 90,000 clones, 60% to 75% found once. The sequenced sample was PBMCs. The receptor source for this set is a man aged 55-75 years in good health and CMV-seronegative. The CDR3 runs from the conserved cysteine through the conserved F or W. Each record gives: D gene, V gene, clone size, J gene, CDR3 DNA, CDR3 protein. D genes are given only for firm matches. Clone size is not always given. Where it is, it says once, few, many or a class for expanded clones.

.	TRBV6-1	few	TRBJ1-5	TGTGCCAGCAGTGAACGCAGGGCAAGTGATCAGCCCCAGCATTTT	CASSERRASDQPQHF
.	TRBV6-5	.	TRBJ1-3	TGTGCCAGCAGCGCAGGGACTGGAAACACCATATATTTT	CASSAGTGNTIYF
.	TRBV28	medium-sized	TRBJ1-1	TGTGCCAGCAGTTCCTCACAGGGGAACACTGAAGCTTTCTTT	CASSSSQGNTEAFF
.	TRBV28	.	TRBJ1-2	TGTGCCAGCAGTTCCGCGGGGTGGGGCGAGGATGGCTATGGCTACACCTTC	CASSSAGWGEDGYGYTF
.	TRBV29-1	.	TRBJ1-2	TGCAGCGCCACACGGGAGGGAGGGGGCTATGGCTACACCTTC	CSATREGGGYGYTF
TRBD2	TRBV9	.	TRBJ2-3	TGTGCCAGCAGCGTACTAGCGGTGACAGATACGCAGTATTTT	CASSVLAVTDTQYF
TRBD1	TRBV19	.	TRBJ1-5	TGTGCCAGTAGGACAGGGGGCTGGAATCAGCCCCAGCATTTT	CASRTGGWNQPQHF
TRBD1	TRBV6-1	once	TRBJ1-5	TGTGCCAGCAGTCGCGACAGGGGGAACAATCAGCCCCAGCATTTT	CASSRDRGNNQPQHF
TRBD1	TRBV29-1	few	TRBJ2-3	TGCAGCGTTGGAAGAGGGGGCGCTGACACAGATACGCAGTATTTT	CSVGRGGADTDTQYF
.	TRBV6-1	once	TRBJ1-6	TGTGCCAGCAGTGAAGCTTGGGTGGCAGGTTATAATTCACCCCTCCACTTT	CASSEAWVAGYNSPLHF
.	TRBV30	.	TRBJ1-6	TGTGCCTGGATGGGGCTAAATTCACCCCTCCACTTT	CAWMGLNSPLHF
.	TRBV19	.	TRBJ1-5	TGTGCCAGTAGTGTAGGACAGCTCTTCACCCAGCATTTT	CASSVGQLFTQHF
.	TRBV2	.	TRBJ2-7	TGTGCCAGCTTATTGGTCGCGGGACCCCTCGGCGAGCAGTACTTC	CASLLVAGPLGEQYF
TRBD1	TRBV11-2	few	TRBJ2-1	TGTGCCAGCAGCAAAGACAGGGGTGGTAATGAGCAGTTCTTC	CASSKDRGGNEQFF